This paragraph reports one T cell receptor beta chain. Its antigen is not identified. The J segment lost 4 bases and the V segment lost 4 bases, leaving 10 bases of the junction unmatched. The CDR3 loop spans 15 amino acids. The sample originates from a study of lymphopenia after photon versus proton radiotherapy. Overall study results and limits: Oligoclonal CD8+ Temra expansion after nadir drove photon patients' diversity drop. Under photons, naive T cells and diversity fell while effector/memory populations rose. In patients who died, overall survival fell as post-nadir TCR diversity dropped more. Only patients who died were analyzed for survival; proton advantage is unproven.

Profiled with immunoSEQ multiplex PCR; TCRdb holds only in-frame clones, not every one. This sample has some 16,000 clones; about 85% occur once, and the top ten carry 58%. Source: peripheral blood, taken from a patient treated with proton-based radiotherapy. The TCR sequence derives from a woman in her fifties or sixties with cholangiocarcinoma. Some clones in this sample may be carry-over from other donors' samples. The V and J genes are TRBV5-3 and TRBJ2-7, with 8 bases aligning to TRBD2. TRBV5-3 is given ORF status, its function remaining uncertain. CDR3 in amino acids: CARSAGGSGSYEQYF. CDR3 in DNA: TGTGCCAGAAGCGCTGGCGGAAGCGGGAGTTACGAGCAGTACTTC.